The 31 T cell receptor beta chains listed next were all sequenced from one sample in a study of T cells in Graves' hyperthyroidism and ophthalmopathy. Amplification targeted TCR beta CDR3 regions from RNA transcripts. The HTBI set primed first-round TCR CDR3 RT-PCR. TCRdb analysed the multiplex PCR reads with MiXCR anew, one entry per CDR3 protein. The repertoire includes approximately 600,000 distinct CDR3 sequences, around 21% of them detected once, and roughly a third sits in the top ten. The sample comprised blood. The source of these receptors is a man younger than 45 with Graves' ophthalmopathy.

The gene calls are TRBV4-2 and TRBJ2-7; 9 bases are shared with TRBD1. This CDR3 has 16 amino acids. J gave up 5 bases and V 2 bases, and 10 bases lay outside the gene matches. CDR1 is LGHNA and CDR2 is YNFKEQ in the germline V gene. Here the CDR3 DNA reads TGTGCCAGCAGCCAACGAACGGGACAGGGTGGGCACGAGCAGTACTTC. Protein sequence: CASSQRTGQGGHEQYF.

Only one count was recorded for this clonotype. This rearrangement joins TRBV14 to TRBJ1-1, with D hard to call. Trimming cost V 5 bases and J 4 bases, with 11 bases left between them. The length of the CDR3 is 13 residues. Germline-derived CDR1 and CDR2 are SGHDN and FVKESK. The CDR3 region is CASSIRRVTEAFF. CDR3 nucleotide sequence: TGTGCCAGCAGCATTCGCCGAGTCACTGAAGCTTTCTTT. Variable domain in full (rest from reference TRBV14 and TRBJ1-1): EAGVTQFPSHSVIEKGQTVTLRCDPISGHDNLYWYRRVMGKEIKFLLHFVKESKQDESGMPNNRFLAERTGGTYSTLKVQPAELEDSGVYFCASSIRRVTEAFFGQGTRLTVV.

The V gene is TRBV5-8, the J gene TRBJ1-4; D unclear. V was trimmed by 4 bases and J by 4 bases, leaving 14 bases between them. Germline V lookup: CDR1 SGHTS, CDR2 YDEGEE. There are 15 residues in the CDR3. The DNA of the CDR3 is TGTGCCAGCAGCCGGCTGGAGGATGTTAATGAAAAACTGTTTTTT. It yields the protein CASSRLEDVNEKLFF.

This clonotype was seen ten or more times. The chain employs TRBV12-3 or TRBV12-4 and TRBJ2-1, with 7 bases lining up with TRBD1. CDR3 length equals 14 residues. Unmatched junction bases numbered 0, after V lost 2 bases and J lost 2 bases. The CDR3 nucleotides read TGTGCCAGCAGTTTAACAGGGGCCTACAATGAGCAGTTCTTC. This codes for CASSLTGAYNEQFF.

In nucleotides, the CDR3 is TGTGCCAGCAGCTCAGGTAGCGGGAGTGGCGCCTACGAGCAGTACTTC. Amino acid sequence: CASSSGSGSGAYEQYF. V gene TRBV7-2 combines with J gene TRBJ2-7, with 9 bases lining up with TRBD2. The V gene end was trimmed by 4 bases and the J gene end by 2 bases; junction bases not matched to a gene: 9. In germline, CDR1 is SGHTA, CDR2 FQGNSA. The CDR3 runs to 16 residues.

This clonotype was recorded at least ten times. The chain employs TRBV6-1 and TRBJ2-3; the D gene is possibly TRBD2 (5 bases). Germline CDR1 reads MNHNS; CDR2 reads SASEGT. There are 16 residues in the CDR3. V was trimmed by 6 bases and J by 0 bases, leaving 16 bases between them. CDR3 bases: TGTGCCAGCAGGCTAGCATGGCCGACTAGCACAGATACGCAGTATTTT. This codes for CASRLAWPTSTDTQYF.

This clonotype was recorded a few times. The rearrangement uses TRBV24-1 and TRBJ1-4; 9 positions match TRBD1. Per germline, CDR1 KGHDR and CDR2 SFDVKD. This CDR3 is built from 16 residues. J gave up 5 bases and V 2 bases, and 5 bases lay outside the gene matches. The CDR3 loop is CATSDSGTGSNEKLFF. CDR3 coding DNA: TGTGCCACCAGTGATTCCGGGACAGGGTCGAATGAAAAACTGTTTTTT.

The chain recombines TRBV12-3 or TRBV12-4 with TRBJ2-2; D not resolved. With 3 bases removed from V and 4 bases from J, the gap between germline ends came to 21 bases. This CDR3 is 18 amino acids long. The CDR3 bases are TGTGCCAGCAGTTTTAAGGTGCTTTCCGCACTTTTCACCGGGGAGCTGTTTTTT. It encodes CASSFKVLSALFTGELFF.

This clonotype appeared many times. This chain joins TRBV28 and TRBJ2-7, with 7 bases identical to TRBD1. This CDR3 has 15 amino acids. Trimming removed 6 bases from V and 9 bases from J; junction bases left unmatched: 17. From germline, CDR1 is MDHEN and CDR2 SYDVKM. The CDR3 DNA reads TGTGCCAGCAGGAGGGATGGACAGGCATTGGGGTCGCAGTACTTC. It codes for CASRRDGQALGSQYF.

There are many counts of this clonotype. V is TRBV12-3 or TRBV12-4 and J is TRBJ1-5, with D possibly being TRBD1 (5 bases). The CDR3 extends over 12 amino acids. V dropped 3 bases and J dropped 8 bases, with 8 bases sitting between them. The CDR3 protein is CASSLGVKPQHF. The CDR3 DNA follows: TGTGCCAGCAGTTTGGGGGTCAAGCCCCAGCATTTT.

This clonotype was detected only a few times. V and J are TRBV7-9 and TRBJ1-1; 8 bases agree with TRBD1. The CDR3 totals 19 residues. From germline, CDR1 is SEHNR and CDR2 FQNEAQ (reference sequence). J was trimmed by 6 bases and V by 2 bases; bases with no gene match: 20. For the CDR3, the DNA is TGTGCCAGCAGCTTATCCCCGCGCGGGCCGGAGACAGGGGCAGCTGAAGCTTTCTTT. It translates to CASSLSPRGPETGAAEAFF.

The CDR3 loop reads CSAQGLADSQETQYF. CDR3 sequence (DNA): TGCAGTGCCCAAGGACTAGCGGACTCTCAAGAGACCCAGTACTTC. The chain joins TRBV20-1 to TRBJ2-5; 10 bases match TRBD2. V shed 6 bases and J 2 bases; nucleotides not matched to a gene: 9. Germline V gene data show CDR1 as DFQATT and CDR2 as SNEGSKA (reference sequence). The length of the CDR3 is 15 residues.

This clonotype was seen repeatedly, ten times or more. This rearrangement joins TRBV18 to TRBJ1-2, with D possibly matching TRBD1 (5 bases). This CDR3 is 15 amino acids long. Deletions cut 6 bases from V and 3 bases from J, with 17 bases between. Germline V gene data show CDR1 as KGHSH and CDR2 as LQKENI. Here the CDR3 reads CASSLFREADYGYTF. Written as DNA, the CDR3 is TGTGCCAGCTCGCTCTTCAGGGAGGCCGACTATGGCTACACCTTC.

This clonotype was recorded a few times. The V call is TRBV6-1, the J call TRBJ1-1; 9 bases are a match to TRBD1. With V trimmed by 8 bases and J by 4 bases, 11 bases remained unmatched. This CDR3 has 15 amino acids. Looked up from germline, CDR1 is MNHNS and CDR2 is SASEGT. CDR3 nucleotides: TGTGCCAGCCCCGGGACAGGGAGCCTGAGCACTGAAGCTTTCTTT. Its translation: CASPGTGSLSTEAFF.

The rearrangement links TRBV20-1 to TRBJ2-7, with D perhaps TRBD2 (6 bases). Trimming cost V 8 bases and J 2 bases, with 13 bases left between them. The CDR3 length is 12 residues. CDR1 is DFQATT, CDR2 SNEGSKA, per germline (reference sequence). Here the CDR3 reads CSPGDGTYEQYF. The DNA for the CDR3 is TGCAGTCCGGGGGACGGTACCTACGAGCAGTACTTC.

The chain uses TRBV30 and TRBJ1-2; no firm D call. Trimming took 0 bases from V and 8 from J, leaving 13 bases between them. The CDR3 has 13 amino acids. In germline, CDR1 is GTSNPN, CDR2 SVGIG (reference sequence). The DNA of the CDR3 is TGTGCCTGGAGTGTACGCACTCCGGGCGGCTACACCTTC. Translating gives CAWSVRTPGGYTF. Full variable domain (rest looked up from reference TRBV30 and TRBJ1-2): SQTIHQWPATLVQPVGSPLSLECTVEGTSNPNLYWYRQAAGRGLQLLFYSVGIGQISSEVPQNLSASRPQDRQFILSSKKLLLSDSGFYLCAWSVRTPGGYTFGSGTRLTVV.

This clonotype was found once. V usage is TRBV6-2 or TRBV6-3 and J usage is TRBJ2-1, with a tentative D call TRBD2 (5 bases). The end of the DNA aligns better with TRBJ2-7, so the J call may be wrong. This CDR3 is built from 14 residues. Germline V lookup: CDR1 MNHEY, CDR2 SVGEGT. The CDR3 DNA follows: TGTGCCAGCAGTACATTCCCCGACTACAATGAGCAGTACTTC. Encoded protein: CASSTFPDYNEQYF.

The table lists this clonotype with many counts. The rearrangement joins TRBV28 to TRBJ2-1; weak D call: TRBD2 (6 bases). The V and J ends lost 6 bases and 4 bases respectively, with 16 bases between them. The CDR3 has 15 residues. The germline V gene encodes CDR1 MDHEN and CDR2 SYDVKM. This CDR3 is CASSQSFSGYNEQFF. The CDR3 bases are TGTGCCAGCAGCCAGAGCTTTAGCGGATACAATGAGCAGTTCTTC.

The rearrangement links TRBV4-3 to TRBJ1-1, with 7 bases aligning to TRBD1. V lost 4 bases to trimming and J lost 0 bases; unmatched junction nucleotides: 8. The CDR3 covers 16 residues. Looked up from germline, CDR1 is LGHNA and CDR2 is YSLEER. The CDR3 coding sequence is TGCGCCAGCAGCCCGACCGGGACAGCTATGAACACTGAAGCTTTCTTT. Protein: CASSPTGTAMNTEAFF.

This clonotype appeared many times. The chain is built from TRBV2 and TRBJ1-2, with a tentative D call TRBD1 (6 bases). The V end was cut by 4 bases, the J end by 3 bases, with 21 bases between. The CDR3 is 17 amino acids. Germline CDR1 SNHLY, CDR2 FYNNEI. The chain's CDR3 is CASSALGGPSGDYGYTF. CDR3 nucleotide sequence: TGTGCCAGCAGTGCACTTGGAGGCCCCTCAGGGGACTATGGCTACACCTTC.

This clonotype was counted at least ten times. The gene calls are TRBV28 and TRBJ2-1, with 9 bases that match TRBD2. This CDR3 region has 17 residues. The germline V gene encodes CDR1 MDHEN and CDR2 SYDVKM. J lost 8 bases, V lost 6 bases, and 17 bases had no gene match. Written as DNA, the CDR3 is TGTGCCAGCAGCCCCCTTGTGTCTCGCGGGAGGGGCTATGAGCAGTTCTTC. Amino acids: CASSPLVSRGRGYEQFF.

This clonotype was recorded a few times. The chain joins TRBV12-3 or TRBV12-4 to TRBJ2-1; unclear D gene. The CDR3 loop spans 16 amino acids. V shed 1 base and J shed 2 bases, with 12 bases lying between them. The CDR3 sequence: CASSLELGGPYNEQFF. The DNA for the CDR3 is TGTGCCAGCAGTTTAGAATTGGGCGGCCCCTACAATGAGCAGTTCTTC.

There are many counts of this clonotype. The CDR3 spells CASSNNQGSGQPQHF. The CDR3 DNA reads as TGTGCCAGCAGCAACAACCAGGGAAGTGGTCAGCCCCAGCATTTT. V gene TRBV3-1 combines with J gene TRBJ1-5; TRBD1 might be the D (5 bases). V was shortened by 5 bases and J by 6 bases, with 17 bases between the two germline ends. Germline lookup yields CDR1 LGHDT and CDR2 YNNKEL (reference sequence). This CDR3 contains 15 residues.

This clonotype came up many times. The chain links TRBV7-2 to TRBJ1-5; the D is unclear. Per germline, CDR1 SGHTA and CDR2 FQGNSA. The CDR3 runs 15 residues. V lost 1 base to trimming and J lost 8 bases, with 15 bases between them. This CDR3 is CASSLESSLSEPQHF. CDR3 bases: TGTGCCAGCAGCTTAGAATCTAGTCTTTCGGAGCCCCAGCATTTT.

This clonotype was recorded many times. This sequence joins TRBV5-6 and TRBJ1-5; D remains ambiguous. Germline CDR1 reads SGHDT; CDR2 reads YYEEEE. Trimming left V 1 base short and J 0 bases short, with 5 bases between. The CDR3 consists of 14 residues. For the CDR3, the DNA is TGTGCCAGCAGCTTGTACGGTAGCAATCAGCCCCAGCATTTT. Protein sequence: CASSLYGSNQPQHF.

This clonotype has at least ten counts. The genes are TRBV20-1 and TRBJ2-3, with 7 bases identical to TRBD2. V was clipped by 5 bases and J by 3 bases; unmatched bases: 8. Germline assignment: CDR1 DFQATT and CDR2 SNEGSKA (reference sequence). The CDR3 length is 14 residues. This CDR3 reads CSAGPAGRTDTQYF. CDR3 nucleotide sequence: TGCAGTGCTGGTCCAGCGGGGAGAACAGATACGCAGTATTTT.

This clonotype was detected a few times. The CDR3 loop is CASSRRGRAEAFF. The CDR3 region has the DNA TGTGCCAGCAGCCGACGGGGGAGGGCTGAAGCTTTCTTT. V is TRBV12-3 or TRBV12-4 and J is TRBJ1-1, with a possible D match to TRBD1 (5 bases). V was clipped by 6 bases and J by 6 bases, with 14 bases between them. The CDR3 is 13 amino acids.

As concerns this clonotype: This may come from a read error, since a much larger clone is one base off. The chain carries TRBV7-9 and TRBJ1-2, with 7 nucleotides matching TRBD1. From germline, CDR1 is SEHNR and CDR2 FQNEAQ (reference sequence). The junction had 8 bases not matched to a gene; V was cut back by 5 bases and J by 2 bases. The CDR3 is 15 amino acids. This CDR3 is CASSLPGQKNYGYTF. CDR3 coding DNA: TGTGCCAGCAGCCTCCCGGGACAGAAAAACTATGGCTACACCTTC.

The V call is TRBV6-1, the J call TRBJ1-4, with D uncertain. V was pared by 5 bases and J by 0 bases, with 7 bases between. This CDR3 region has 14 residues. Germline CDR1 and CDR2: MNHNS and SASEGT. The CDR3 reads CASSIQSTNEKLFF. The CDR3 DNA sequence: TGTGCCAGCAGTATCCAATCAACTAATGAAAAACTGTTTTTT.

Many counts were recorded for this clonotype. CDR3 nucleotides: TGTGCCAGCAGCCCTGGACTAGCGGGAGCGTTTACGCAGTATTTT. This sequence encodes CASSPGLAGAFTQYF. The J gene is TRBJ2-3, the V gene TRBV12-3 or TRBV12-4, with TRBD2 matching 13 bases. V shed 6 bases and J 8 bases; nucleotides not matched to a gene: 8. CDR3 size: 15 residues.

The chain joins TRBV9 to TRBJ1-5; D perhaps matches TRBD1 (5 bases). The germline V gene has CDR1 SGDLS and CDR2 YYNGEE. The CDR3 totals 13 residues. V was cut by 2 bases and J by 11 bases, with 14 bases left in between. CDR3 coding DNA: TGTGCCAGCAGCGTGAACGACTGGACAACCCAGCATTTT. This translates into CASSVNDWTTQHF.